The source of this TCR beta chain is a study of somatic mutations in cytotoxic T cells in rheumatoid arthritis. Sequencing was performed with immunoSEQ multiplex PCR; in TCRdb, only in-frame clones are kept and a portion is missing. The sample comprises about 14,000 clones, under 85% of which are singletons, and 15% to 20% rests with the top ten. A word on this clone: Its target is not known.

Overall study results and limits: Patients with rheumatoid arthritis, but not healthy controls, had CD8+ clonality that increased with age. Among rheumatoid arthritis patients and age-matched healthy controls, CD8+ T-cell clonality was not significantly different.

The TCR originated in an adult with rheumatoid arthritis. The specimen sequenced was CD8+ T cells sorted from blood.

The CDR3: CATWGWGQAFF. The CDR3 DNA follows: TGTGCCACATGGGGATGGGGTCAAGCTTTCTTT. This chain links TRBV10-3 with TRBJ1-1; D remains ambiguous. Germline CDR1 and CDR2: ENHRY and SYGVKD. The germline V and J ends were trimmed by 10 bases and 9 bases, with 15 bases remaining between them. CDR3 length: 11 amino acids.